The 32 T cell receptor beta chains below were found in one sample sequenced in a study of CDR3 diversity in severe acne. TCRdb reprocessed the PCR reads via MiXCR and lists one record per CDR3 protein. The sample lists under 100,000 distinct CDR3 sequences; about 48% were seen once. The sequencing sample was made of blood. These receptors were taken from a male donor in good health, serving as a control.

This clonotype occurred a few times. The chain is built from TRBV28 and TRBJ2-6; 7 bases agree with TRBD1. Germline trimming cut 6 bases from V and 4 bases from J; bases unmatched to any gene: 6. The CDR3 length is 15 residues. Germline V gene sequence: CDR1 MDHEN, CDR2 SYDVKM. The CDR3 nucleotides are TGTGCCAGCAGGCCACAGGGGTCAGGGGCCAACGTCCTGACTTTC. Translation gives CASRPQGSGANVLTF.

This clonotype came up a few times. The chain employs TRBV7-3 and TRBJ2-7; D might be TRBD1 or TRBD2, each matching 9 bases. Germline CDR1 reads SGHTA; CDR2 reads FQGTGA. The CDR3 totals 14 residues. V was pared by 6 bases and J by 4 bases, with 16 bases between. DNA of the CDR3: TGTGCCAGCAGTTCTAGCGGGACAGGGTACGAGCAGTACTTC. This sequence encodes CASSSSGTGYEQYF.

In this sample, this clonotype turned up a few times. The V and J genes are TRBV11-3 and TRBJ2-2; D uncertain. Germline loops: CDR1 SGHNT, CDR2 YENEEA. V was clipped by 5 bases and J by 2 bases, with 9 bases between them. The CDR3 consists of 14 residues. The CDR3 coding sequence is TGTGCCAGCAGCCCCCATTTAAACACCGGGGAGCTGTTTTTT. Translated: CASSPHLNTGELFF.

This CDR3 is CASSLVEGGANVLTF. CDR3 DNA: TGTGCCAGCAGCTTAGTGGAGGGTGGGGCCAACGTCCTGACTTTC. The chain employs TRBV13 and TRBJ2-6, with D possibly being TRBD2 (6 bases). The CDR3 has 15 amino acids. V lost 1 base and J lost 3, with 7 bases in between. Per germline, CDR1 PRHDT and CDR2 FYEKMQ (reference sequence).

This clonotype was observed a handful of times. The chain recombines TRBV10-3 with TRBJ1-6; D call uncertain. CDR3 length: 13 amino acids. Germline CDR1 and CDR2: ENHRY and SYGVKD. Trimming took off 0 bases at V and 7 bases at J, with 4 bases between the two ends. The CDR3 DNA sequence: TGTGCCATCAGTGAGTCCGGAAATTCACCCCTCCACTTT. The encoded protein is CAISESGNSPLHF.

This clonotype was observed at least ten times. The V call is TRBV11-2, the J call TRBJ2-7, with 10 bases identical to TRBD1. After removal of 5 bases from V and 1 base from J, the junction contained 5 bases not matched to a gene. This CDR3 is built from 15 residues. Germline loops: CDR1 SGHAT, CDR2 FQNNGV. CDR3 in DNA: TGTGCCAGCAGCGCCGGACAGGGGGGGTCCTACGAGCAGTACTTC. This sequence encodes CASSAGQGGSYEQYF.

In regard to this clonotype: Sequence at one end of the junction differs from germline and may be a read error. The chain carries TRBV7-7 and TRBJ2-2; TRBD1 matches 7 bases. Germline lookup yields CDR1 SSHAT and CDR2 FNYEAQ (reference sequence). The CDR3 extends over 14 amino acids. CDR3 in amino acids: CASSRDRDTGELFF. CDR3 in DNA: TGTGCTAGCAGCCGGGACAGAGACACCGGGGAGCTGTTTTTT.

This clonotype was recorded at least ten times. V is TRBV7-9 and J is TRBJ2-6; D remains unclear. V lost 3 bases, J lost 0 bases, and 3 bases lay in between. Germline V lookup: CDR1 SEHNR, CDR2 FQNEAQ (reference sequence). The CDR3 sequence is 14 residues long. The CDR3 DNA follows: TGTGCCAGCAGCTTCACCTCTGGGGCCAACGTCCTGACTTTC. As protein: CASSFTSGANVLTF. The whole variable domain, filled in from reference TRBV7-9 and TRBJ2-6, reads DTGVSQNPRHKITKRGQNVTFRCDPISEHNRLYWYRQTLGQGPEFLTYFQNEAQLEKSRLLSDRFSAERPKGSFSTLEIQRTEQGDSAMYLCASSFTSGANVLTFGAGSRLTVL.

This clonotype was counted many times. The rearrangement uses TRBV6-1 and TRBJ1-3, with D perhaps matching TRBD1 (5 bases). CDR3 length: 14 amino acids. V was cut by 7 bases and J by 1 base, with 11 bases left in between. Germline V CDR1 and CDR2: MNHNS, SASEGT. CDR3 sequence reads: CASIPWGSGNTIYF. In DNA form, the CDR3 reads TGTGCCAGCATCCCCTGGGGGTCTGGAAACACCATATATTTT.

The chain couples TRBV25-1 to TRBJ1-2, with D uncertain. The ends were cut back, 3 bases at V and 0 bases at J, with 5 bases in the middle. The CDR3 is 13 residues long. Germline V gene data show CDR1 as MGHDK and CDR2 as SYGVNS. The CDR3 region is CASSDRSNYGYTF. The CDR3 coding sequence is TGTGCCAGCAGTGACAGATCTAACTATGGCTACACCTTC.

The V and J genes are TRBV3-1 and TRBJ2-7; no definite D call. V lost 3 bases to trimming and J lost 2 bases, with 8 bases between them. Germline assignment: CDR1 LGHDT and CDR2 YNNKEL (reference sequence). This CDR3 has 13 residues. DNA of the CDR3: TGTGCCAGCAGCCAGGGCGACACCTACGAGCAGTACTTC. This sequence encodes CASSQGDTYEQYF.

The V and J genes are TRBV20-1 and TRBJ1-3; weak D call: TRBD1 (5 bases). The CDR3 loop spans 15 amino acids. V was clipped by 0 bases and J by 4 bases, with 13 bases between them. From germline, CDR1 is DFQATT and CDR2 SNEGSKA (reference sequence). DNA for the CDR3: TGCAGTGCTAGAGATCTTGGGGCTAGGGGAAACACCATATATTTT. Amino acid sequence: CSARDLGARGNTIYF.

To note about this clonotype: The junction shows a germline mismatch at one end, possibly a read error. This chain connects TRBV7-9 to TRBJ1-2, with TRBD1 as a possible D gene (5 bases). The CDR3 has 14 residues. Germline V gene data show CDR1 as SEHNR and CDR2 as FQNEAQ (reference sequence). In DNA form, the CDR3 reads TGCGCCAGCAGCTTGAGGGGAGAGACCTATTACTTCACCTTC. Its translation is CASSLRGETYYFTF.

The CDR3 nucleotides read TGCGCCAGCAGCACTTCGACAGCCACTGAAGCTTTCTTT. It codes for CASSTSTATEAFF. This sequence joins TRBV5-1 and TRBJ1-1; tentative D call: TRBD1 (5 bases). Germline V gives CDR1 SGHRS, CDR2 YFSETQ. This CDR3 region has 13 residues. Trimming shortened V by 4 bases and J by 4 bases, and 11 bases separated the two germline ends.

In its sample, this clonotype was seen many times. The CDR3 loop reads CASSLSGTDTQYF. In DNA form, the CDR3 reads TGTGCCAGCAGCTTGAGCGGCACAGATACGCAGTATTTT. The chain employs TRBV5-8 and TRBJ2-3; D is unclear. Trimming removed 1 base from V and 1 base from J, with 4 bases in between. Germline V gene sequence: CDR1 SGHTS, CDR2 YDEGEE. The CDR3 extends over 13 amino acids.

This clonotype was recorded a few times. V usage is TRBV20-1 and J usage is TRBJ2-1; D is unclear. Germline loops: CDR1 DFQATT, CDR2 SNEGSKA (reference sequence). V dropped 8 bases and J dropped 2 bases, with 13 bases sitting between them. The CDR3 has 13 amino acids. The CDR3 DNA reads as TGCAGTCCCCAGCTTGGGGCCTACAATGAGCAGTTCTTC. Its translation is CSPQLGAYNEQFF.

This clonotype was counted once. This sequence joins TRBV10-3 and TRBJ2-7, with 10 positions matching TRBD1. Germline CDR1 and CDR2: ENHRY and SYGVKD. The CDR3 has 14 residues. V was clipped by 3 bases and J by 5 bases; unmatched bases: 4. In DNA, the CDR3 is TGTGCCATCAGTGAAGGGACAGGGGACCACGAGCAGTACTTC. Residues: CAISEGTGDHEQYF.

This clonotype has ten or more counts. This chain connects TRBV2 to TRBJ1-5; unclear D gene. This CDR3 contains 13 residues. Looked up from germline, CDR1 is SNHLY and CDR2 is FYNNEI. The V and J ends lost 2 bases and 6 bases respectively, with 8 bases between them. CDR3 region: CASSESLSQPQHF. CDR3 DNA: TGTGCCAGCAGTGAAAGTCTAAGTCAGCCCCAGCATTTT. Together with reference TRBV2 and TRBJ1-5, the CDR3 gives the full variable domain: EPEVTQTPSHQVTQMGQEVILRCVPISNHLYFYWYRQILGQKVEFLVSFYNNEISEKSEIFDDQFSVERPDGSNFTLKIRSTKLEDSAMYFCASSESLSQPQHFGDGTRLSIL.

The rearrangement links TRBV15 to TRBJ2-3; D is unresolved. This CDR3 is 14 amino acids long. Looked up from germline, CDR1 is LNHNV and CDR2 is YYDKDF (reference sequence). V dropped 3 bases and J dropped 6 bases, with 13 bases sitting between them. CDR3: CATSRGSISDTQYF. CDR3 nucleotide sequence: TGTGCCACCAGCAGGGGCTCTATTTCGGATACGCAGTATTTT.

This clonotype was detected only once. The chain is built from TRBV7-9 and TRBJ2-1; possibly TRBD2 for D (6 bases). Germline V gives CDR1 SEHNR, CDR2 FQNEAQ (reference sequence). Trimming stripped 1 base from V and 8 bases from J, with 12 bases between. The CDR3 runs 14 residues. CDR3 residues: CASSLDQEGDEQFF. In DNA form, the CDR3 reads TGTGCCAGCAGCTTAGATCAGGAGGGCGATGAGCAGTTCTTC. The variable domain in full, with the rest retrieved from reference TRBV7-9 and TRBJ2-1, is DTGVSQNPRHKITKRGQNVTFRCDPISEHNRLYWYRQTLGQGPEFLTYFQNEAQLEKSRLLSDRFSAERPKGSFSTLEIQRTEQGDSAMYLCASSLDQEGDEQFFGPGTRLTVL.

This clonotype has a handful of counts. J is TRBJ1-2 and V is TRBV30; 8 bases are a match to TRBD1. V was pared by 2 bases and J by 2 bases, with 13 bases of the junction left unmatched. Germline V gene data show CDR1 as GTSNPN and CDR2 as SVGIG (reference sequence). This CDR3 region has 17 residues. CDR3 in amino acids: CAWSPLSQGAPNYGYTF. CDR3 in DNA: TGTGCCTGGAGTCCCCTTAGCCAGGGGGCACCAAACTATGGCTACACCTTC. Complete variable domain (other parts from reference TRBV30 and TRBJ1-2): SQTIHQWPATLVQPVGSPLSLECTVEGTSNPNLYWYRQAAGRGLQLLFYSVGIGQISSEVPQNLSASRPQDRQFILSSKKLLLSDSGFYLCAWSPLSQGAPNYGYTFGSGTRLTVV.

The chain is built from TRBV9 and TRBJ2-5; tentatively, D is TRBD1 (8 bases). The CDR3 loop spans 15 amino acids. The V gene lost 1 base and the J gene lost 3 bases, with 13 bases spanning the gap. Germline lookup yields CDR1 SGDLS and CDR2 YYNGEE. CDR3 residues: CASSVNRGGKETQYF. DNA for the CDR3: TGTGCCAGCAGCGTAAACAGGGGGGGAAAAGAGACCCAGTACTTC.

This chain joins TRBV20-1 and TRBJ2-7; D may correspond to TRBD1 or TRBD2 (5 bases each). Germline CDR1 and CDR2: DFQATT and SNEGSKA (reference sequence). With 6 bases removed from V and 0 bases from J, the gap between germline ends came to 18 bases. CDR3 length: 15 amino acids. CDR3 residues: CSASRDGTSSYEQYF. The DNA of the CDR3 is TGCAGTGCCAGCAGGGACGGCACTAGCTCCTACGAGCAGTACTTC.

This clonotype was detected many times. The chain employs TRBV4-2 and TRBJ2-3; D remains unclear. Germline CDR1 and CDR2: LGHNA and YNFKEQ. The CDR3 has 14 amino acids. V lost 3 bases to trimming and J lost 4 bases, with 11 bases between them. The CDR3: CASSQEKLADTQYF. The CDR3 nucleotides read TGTGCCAGCAGCCAGGAGAAATTGGCAGATACGCAGTATTTT.

This rearrangement joins TRBV5-1 to TRBJ1-5; 8 bases are a match to TRBD1. The V segment lost 4 bases and the J segment 7 bases; nucleotides outside the gene matches: 10. There are 15 residues in the CDR3. CDR1 and CDR2 from the germline V gene are SGHRS and YFSETQ. This CDR3 is CASSSWTGFRQPQHF. DNA for the CDR3: TGCGCCAGCAGCAGCTGGACAGGGTTCAGGCAGCCCCAGCATTTT.

J is TRBJ1-1 and V is TRBV29-1; D is undetermined. The V gene lost 2 bases and the J gene lost 3 bases, with 13 bases spanning the gap. The CDR3 extends over 14 amino acids. Germline assignment: CDR1 SQVTM and CDR2 ANQGSEA. The CDR3 region is CSVEKNSSYTEAFF. The CDR3 coding sequence is TGCAGCGTTGAAAAAAACAGTTCTTACACTGAAGCTTTCTTT.

This clonotype is termed medium-sized. Here the CDR3 DNA reads TGTGCCAGCAGCCCCTCGGCCCCGCGCGAGCAGTACTTC. It specifies CASSPSAPREQYF. The genes are TRBV12-3 or TRBV12-4 and TRBJ2-7, with D uncertain. The CDR3 runs 13 residues. Trimming took off 6 bases at V and 6 bases at J, with 15 bases between the two ends.

This clonotype has at least ten counts. The chain links TRBV12-3 or TRBV12-4 to TRBJ1-1, with a weak D call TRBD1 (6 bases). Between the trimmed V and J ends, which lost 5 bases and 5 bases, there was a span of 18 bases. The CDR3 is made up of 15 amino acids. CDR3 sequence: CASSAPFGQWTEAFF. The CDR3 DNA reads TGTGCCAGCAGTGCTCCCTTTGGACAGTGGACTGAAGCTTTCTTT.

Judged by abundance, this clonotype is medium-sized. The V and J genes are TRBV5-5 and TRBJ1-2; D is possibly TRBD1 (5 bases). Germline V gene sequence: CDR1 SGHKS, CDR2 YYEKEE (reference sequence). Trimming cost V 6 bases and J 5 bases, with 17 bases left between them. CDR3 length: 14 residues. As DNA, the CDR3 is TGTGCCAGCAAGAGGGACGGTGCCTTTTATGGCTACACCTTC. Translating gives CASKRDGAFYGYTF. Supplemented by reference TRBV5-5 and TRBJ1-2, the full variable domain reads DAGVTQSPTHLIKTRGQQVTLRCSPISGHKSVSWYQQVLGQGPQFIFQYYEKEERGRGNFPDRFSARQFPNYSSELNVNALLLGDSALYLCASKRDGAFYGYTFGSGTRLTVV.

This clonotype was observed a few times. The CDR3 coding sequence is TGTGCCAGCAGCCCGCGCCGGGAGAGACACGAGCAGTACTTC. Its protein product is CASSPRRERHEQYF. The rearrangement links TRBV7-9 to TRBJ2-7; tentatively, D is TRBD2 (6 bases). Trimming removed 5 bases at V and 5 bases at J, with 16 bases between. The CDR3 runs to 14 residues. Germline assignment: CDR1 SEHNR and CDR2 FQNEAQ (reference sequence).

This clonotype was seen ten or more times. The V and J genes are TRBV5-5 and TRBJ1-4; D remains ambiguous. This CDR3 has 14 residues. Germline CDR1 SGHKS, CDR2 YYEKEE (reference sequence). The germline V and J ends were trimmed by 7 bases and 2 bases, with 12 bases remaining between them. The CDR3 loop is CASGETVTNEKLFF. For the CDR3, the DNA is TGTGCCAGCGGAGAGACGGTTACTAATGAAAAACTGTTTTTT.

Details on this clonotype: One junction end disagrees with the germline gene, perhaps due to a read error. The V call is TRBV24-1, the J call TRBJ2-3, with D perhaps matching TRBD1 or TRBD2 (5 bases each). Germline loops: CDR1 KGHDR, CDR2 SFDVKD. The CDR3 has 14 residues. The CDR3 here is CAISGLAWGNTQYF. The CDR3 DNA reads as TGTGCCATCAGTGGGCTAGCCTGGGGGAATACGCAGTATTTT.